Given below is one T cell receptor (beta chain) in context. Its antigen is unidentified. Making the TCR beta cDNA relied on 5'RACE template switching with UMIs. TCRdb reworked the 5' RACE reads into one entry per CDR3 protein, no DNA. The sample has 400,000 to 550,000 distinct CDR3 sequences. The CDR3 spans 16 residues. Germline CDR1 SGHTA, CDR2 FQGNSA. These data belong to a study of T cells expressing NK-cell markers. Study-level background: The eight sequenced donors comprised seven who were HCMV-seropositive and one who was seronegative.

Study-level results: Where several donors were concerned, these clonotypes also led the CD3+CD56-NKG2C+ fraction.

Sample: blood T cells: a sorted CD56 or NKG2C T cell subset, CD4+ or CD8+ T cells, or bulk PBMC T cells (not recorded which). This receptor was identified in a woman aged 18-69 years in good health. The V call is TRBV7-2, the J call TRBJ2-1; the TCRdb D gene call, TRBD2, has no DNA to confirm it. CDR3 loop: CASSLASGGAPNEQFF.